This T cell receptor (beta chain) was captured in a study of T cells after yellow fever vaccination. About the study: For low cell numbers, libraries were made with SMART-Seq v4 Ultra Low Input.

General study findings and limits: FACS-sorted repertoires might harbor abundant contaminating clonotypes from the bulk population. Re-detected after boosting: most primary clones, more than 95% of CD4 and 80% to 90% of CD8.

Looked up from germline, CDR1 is SGHNT and CDR2 is YYREEE (reference sequence). The CDR3 is made up of 14 amino acids. Trimming took 4 bases from V and 4 from J; bases not matched to a gene: 6. TCRdb re-called the 5' RACE reads with MiXCR, one entry per CDR3 protein. The sample includes approximately 610,000 distinct CDR3 sequences, about a sixth of them seen just once. This clonotype was seen a few times. Its antigen is unknown. The chain employs TRBV5-4 and TRBJ1-2, with 8 bases matching TRBD1. The origin of this receptor is a man between 18 and 35 years old who received the YFV17D yellow fever vaccine. Sample: PBMCs, taken roughly 5 days after the first yellow fever vaccination. Written as DNA, the CDR3 is TGTGCCAGCAGCCCGAATACAGGGGGCTATGGCTACACCTTC. It is translated as CASSPNTGGYGYTF.